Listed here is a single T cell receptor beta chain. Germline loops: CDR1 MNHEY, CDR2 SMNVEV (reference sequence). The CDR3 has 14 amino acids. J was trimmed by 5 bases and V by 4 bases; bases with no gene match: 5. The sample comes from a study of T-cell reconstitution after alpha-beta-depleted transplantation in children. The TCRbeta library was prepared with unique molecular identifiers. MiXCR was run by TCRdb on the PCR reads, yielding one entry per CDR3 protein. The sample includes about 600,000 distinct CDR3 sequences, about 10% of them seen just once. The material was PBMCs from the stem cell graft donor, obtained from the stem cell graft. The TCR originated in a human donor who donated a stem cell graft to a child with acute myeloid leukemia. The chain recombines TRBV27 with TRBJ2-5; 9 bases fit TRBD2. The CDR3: CASSWIAGVETQYF. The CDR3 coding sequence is TGTGCCAGCAGTTGGATAGCGGGAGTGGAGACCCAGTACTTC.